Following are 3 T cell receptor beta chains from one sample sequenced in a study of blood T cell repertoires in COVID-19. TCRdb's table, derived via immunoSEQ multiplex PCR, lists solely in-frame clones and lacks some. The table shows fewer than 400,000 clones, with about 85% occurring only once. The sequenced material came from peripheral blood. The receptors were sampled from a woman younger than 30 with acute or convalescent COVID-19.

This clone appeared once. V usage is TRBV19 and J usage is TRBJ1-4; 7 bases fit TRBD1. The trim removed 7 bases at V and 7 bases at J, leaving 9 bases unmatched. The CDR3 has 14 residues. Looked up from germline, CDR1 is LNHDA and CDR2 is SQIVND (reference sequence). CDR3 nucleotides: TGTGCCAGTACCAGACAGGGCTTCGGTGAAAAACTGTTTTTT. Translating it yields CASTRQGFGEKLFF.

In this sample, this clone turned up once. This chain connects TRBV27 to TRBJ2-1; 11 bases align to TRBD2. The germline CDR1 and CDR2 sequences are MNHEY and SMNVEV (reference sequence). The CDR3 runs 15 residues. V gave up 6 bases and J gave up 7 bases; unmatched junction bases: 8. DNA for the CDR3: TGTGCCAGCAGGCTACTAGCGGGAGCCCTTAATGAGCAGTTCTTC. Translating gives CASRLLAGALNEQFF.

The genes are TRBV19 and TRBJ1-5, with 10 bases fitting TRBD1. The CDR3 covers 15 residues. V was pared by 3 bases and J by 7 bases, with 6 bases of the junction left unmatched. Germline-derived CDR1 and CDR2 are LNHDA and SQIVND (reference sequence). The CDR3 is CASSIGQGVDQPQHF. The CDR3 nucleotides are TGTGCCAGTAGTATTGGACAGGGGGTGGACCAGCCCCAGCATTTT.